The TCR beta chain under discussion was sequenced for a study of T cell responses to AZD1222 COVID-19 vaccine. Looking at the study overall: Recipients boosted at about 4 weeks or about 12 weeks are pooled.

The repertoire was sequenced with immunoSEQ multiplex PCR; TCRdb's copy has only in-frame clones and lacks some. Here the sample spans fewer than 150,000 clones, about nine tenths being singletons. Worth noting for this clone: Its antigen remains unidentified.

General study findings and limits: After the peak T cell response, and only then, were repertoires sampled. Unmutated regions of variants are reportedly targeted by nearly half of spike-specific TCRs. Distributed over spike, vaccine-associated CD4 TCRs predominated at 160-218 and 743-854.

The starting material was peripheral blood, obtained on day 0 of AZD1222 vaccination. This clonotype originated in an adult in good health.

Here the CDR3 DNA reads TGTGCCATCAGTGAGTCAACAGGGGGCACTCAGCCCCAGCATTTT. As protein: CAISESTGGTQPQHF. The chain has TRBV10-3 and TRBJ1-5, with TRBD1 matching over 9 bases. Germline CDR1 ENHRY, CDR2 SYGVKD. The CDR3 loop spans 15 amino acids. The V segment lost 0 bases and the J segment 6 bases; nucleotides outside the gene matches: 3.